This T cell receptor (beta chain) was recovered during a study of T cell repertoires in cytomegalovirus infection. Study as a whole: CMV epitopes used comprised recently identified HLA-C-restricted ones and well-studied HLA-B-restricted ones.

MiXCR was run by TCRdb on the reads, yielding one entry per CDR3 protein. Among approximately 600,000 distinct CDR3 sequences listed, just under 40% were seen once. Worth noting for this clonotype: Its target is not known.

V was cut by 1 base and J by 7 bases, with 8 bases left in between. Germline CDR1 LNHDA, CDR2 SQIVND (reference sequence). The CDR3 is made up of 13 amino acids. General study points: CMV-specific HLA-C-restricted TCR beta clonotypes dominated the ex vivo response. Summed frequency of shared TCR beta families picked out CMV carriers who also had the relevant HLA.

The chain is built from TRBV19 and TRBJ2-1; unclear D gene. The source of this sequence is a human donor in good health (CMV status not recorded). Some clones in this sample may be carry-over from other donors' samples. The sequencing used cultured PBMCs, collected from culture after CMV antigen stimulation. CDR3 protein: CASSIGTQNEQFF. The CDR3 DNA reads as TGTGCCAGTAGTATAGGTACCCAGAATGAGCAGTTCTTC.